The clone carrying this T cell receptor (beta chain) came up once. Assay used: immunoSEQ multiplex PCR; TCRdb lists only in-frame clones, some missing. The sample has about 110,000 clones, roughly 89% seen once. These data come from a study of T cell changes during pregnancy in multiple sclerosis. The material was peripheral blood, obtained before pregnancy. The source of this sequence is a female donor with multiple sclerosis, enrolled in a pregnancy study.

The CDR3 bases are TGTGCCAGCAGCTTAGGAGTCTTCACCGGGGAGCTGTTTTTT. This encodes CASSLGVFTGELFF. This rearrangement joins TRBV7-9 to TRBJ2-2; D gene uncertain. The germline CDR1 and CDR2 sequences are SEHNR and FQNEAQ (reference sequence). The CDR3 has 14 amino acids. V gave up 1 base and J gave up 4 bases, with 7 bases separating them.